The rows below give T cell receptor beta chains drawn from one sample of a study of type 1 and type 2 diabetes patients. One entry per CDR3 protein, called by TCRdb with MiXCR from the multiplex PCR reads. The sample has 250,000 to 300,000 distinct CDR3 sequences; roughly 44% are singletons. Input material: peripheral blood mononuclear cells (PBMCs). These receptors all stem from a man younger than 35 with type 2 diabetes. Both conserved end residues are part of each CDR3. A D gene is named only where the DNA matches it firmly. For some rows the clone size is stated as once, few or many, or as a class when expanded; others skip it.

v_gene: TRBV5-5
abundance: once
d_gene: -
j_gene: TRBJ2-7
CDR3nt: TGTGCCAGCAGCTTGGAATCTGATTACGAGCAGTACTTC
CDR3aa: CASSLESDYEQYF

v_gene: TRBV7-8
abundance: -
d_gene: -
j_gene: TRBJ2-2
CDR3nt: TGTGCCAGCCGGGACGGTAACACCGGGGAGCTGTTTTTT
CDR3aa: CASRDGNTGELFF

v_gene: TRBV28
abundance: -
d_gene: -
j_gene: TRBJ1-1
CDR3nt: TGTGCCAGCAGAGCCGGGACCAAGAACACTGAAGCTTTCTTT
CDR3aa: CASRAGTKNTEAFF

v_gene: TRBV4-1
abundance: few
d_gene: -
j_gene: TRBJ2-7
CDR3nt: TGCGCCAGCAGCCAAGATCGAGGCCACGAGCAGTACTTC
CDR3aa: CASSQDRGHEQYF

v_gene: TRBV13
abundance: -
d_gene: -
j_gene: TRBJ1-2
CDR3nt: TGTGCCAGCAGCAAGGAGGACGGCCTCTATGGCTACACCTTC
CDR3aa: CASSKEDGLYGYTF

v_gene: TRBV6-5
abundance: -
d_gene: -
j_gene: TRBJ1-1
CDR3nt: TGTGCCAGCAAGTCAGCCATGAACACTGAAGCTTTCTTT
CDR3aa: CASKSAMNTEAFF

v_gene: TRBV25-1
abundance: many
d_gene: -
j_gene: TRBJ1-6
CDR3nt: TGTGCCAGCAGTGAACAGCGGCGCACGACCAATTCACCCCTCCACTTT
CDR3aa: CASSEQRRTTNSPLHF

v_gene: TRBV7-2
abundance: -
d_gene: -
j_gene: TRBJ2-5
CDR3nt: TGTGCCAGCAGCTTAGCGCGGACCTTAGGGTCAGAGACCCAGTACTTC
CDR3aa: CASSLARTLGSETQYF

v_gene: TRBV14
abundance: -
d_gene: TRBD1
j_gene: TRBJ2-5
CDR3nt: TGTGCCAGCAGCCAAGGGGACAGGGGGCCAGGCTGGGAGACCCAGTACTTC
CDR3aa: CASSQGDRGPGWETQYF

v_gene: TRBV20-1
abundance: -
d_gene: TRBD2
j_gene: TRBJ2-1
CDR3nt: TGCAGTGCTAACTCCCAGGGCGGGGGGGATGATGAGCAGTTCTTC
CDR3aa: CSANSQGGGDDEQFF

v_gene: TRBV6-9
abundance: -
d_gene: -
j_gene: TRBJ2-5
CDR3nt: TGTGCCAGCAGGGATATAGGGACCCAGTACTTC
CDR3aa: CASRDIGTQYF

v_gene: TRBV30
abundance: few
d_gene: TRBD2
j_gene: TRBJ2-1
CDR3nt: TGTGCCTGGAGCTTACTCACTAGCGACAATGAGCAGTTCTTC
CDR3aa: CAWSLLTSDNEQFF

v_gene: TRBV4-3
abundance: -
d_gene: TRBD1
j_gene: TRBJ1-4
CDR3nt: TGCGCCAGCAGCCACGGACAGGGCGGTGAAAAACTGTTTTTT
CDR3aa: CASSHGQGGEKLFF

v_gene: TRBV25-1
abundance: many
d_gene: -
j_gene: TRBJ1-1
CDR3nt: TGTGCCAGCAGCCCCGGGAGTCTGACTGAAGCTTTCTTT
CDR3aa: CASSPGSLTEAFF

v_gene: TRBV15
abundance: -
d_gene: TRBD1
j_gene: TRBJ2-5
CDR3nt: TGTGCCACCAGTGATTCCAGGACAGGGGGCGTGACCCAGTACTTC
CDR3aa: CATSDSRTGGVTQYF

v_gene: TRBV27
abundance: -
d_gene: TRBD1
j_gene: TRBJ1-1
CDR3nt: TGTGCCAGCGTCAGGGGGCAAGGTTATACTGAAGCTTTCTTT
CDR3aa: CASVRGQGYTEAFF

v_gene: TRBV5-1
abundance: few
d_gene: -
j_gene: TRBJ1-4
CDR3nt: TGTGCCAGCAGCCCGCCCGATGAAAAACTGTTTTTT
CDR3aa: CASSPPDEKLFF

v_gene: TRBV12-3/TRBV12-4
abundance: -
d_gene: -
j_gene: TRBJ2-3
CDR3nt: TGTGCCAGCAGTTTGGGGCCACGAGGCACAGATACGCAGTATTTT
CDR3aa: CASSLGPRGTDTQYF

v_gene: TRBV14
abundance: -
d_gene: TRBD1
j_gene: TRBJ2-7
CDR3nt: TGTGCCAGCAGGACAGGGGTTAGCCCCTACGAGCAGTACTTC
CDR3aa: CASRTGVSPYEQYF

v_gene: TRBV7-2
abundance: -
d_gene: -
j_gene: TRBJ1-1
CDR3nt: TGTGCCAGCAGGTTCCCGACGGTAAACACTGAAGCTTTCTTT
CDR3aa: CASRFPTVNTEAFF